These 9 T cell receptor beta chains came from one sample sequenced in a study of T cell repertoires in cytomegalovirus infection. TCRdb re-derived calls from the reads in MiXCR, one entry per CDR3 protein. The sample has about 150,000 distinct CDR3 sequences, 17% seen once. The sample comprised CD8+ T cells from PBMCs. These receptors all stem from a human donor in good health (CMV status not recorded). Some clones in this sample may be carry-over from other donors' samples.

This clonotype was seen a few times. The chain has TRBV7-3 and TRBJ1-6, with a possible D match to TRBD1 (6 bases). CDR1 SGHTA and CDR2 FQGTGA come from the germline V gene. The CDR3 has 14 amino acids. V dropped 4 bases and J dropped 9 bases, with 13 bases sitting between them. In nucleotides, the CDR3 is TGTGCCAGCAGCTCGGCCGGGGGCGGTTCACCCCTCCACTTT. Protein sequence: CASSSAGGGSPLHF.

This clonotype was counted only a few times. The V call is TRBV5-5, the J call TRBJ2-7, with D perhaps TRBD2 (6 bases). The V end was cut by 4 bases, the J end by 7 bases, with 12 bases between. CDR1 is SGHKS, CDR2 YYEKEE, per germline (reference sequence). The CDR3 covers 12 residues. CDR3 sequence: CASSREGREQYF. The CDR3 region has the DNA TGTGCCAGCAGCCGGGAAGGGAGGGAGCAGTACTTC.

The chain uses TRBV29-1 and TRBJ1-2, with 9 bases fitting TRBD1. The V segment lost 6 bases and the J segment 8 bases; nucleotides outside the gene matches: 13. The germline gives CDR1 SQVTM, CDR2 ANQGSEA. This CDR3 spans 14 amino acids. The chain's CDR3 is CSVTPPQGAGGYTF. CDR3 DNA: TGCAGCGTAACTCCACCACAGGGGGCTGGAGGCTACACCTTC.

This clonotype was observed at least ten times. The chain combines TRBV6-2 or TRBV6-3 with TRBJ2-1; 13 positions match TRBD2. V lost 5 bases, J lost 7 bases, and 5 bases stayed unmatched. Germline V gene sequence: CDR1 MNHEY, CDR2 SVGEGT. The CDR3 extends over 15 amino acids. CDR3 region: CASSRLAGGENEQFF. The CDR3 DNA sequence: TGTGCCAGCAGTCGACTAGCGGGAGGAGAAAATGAGCAGTTCTTC.

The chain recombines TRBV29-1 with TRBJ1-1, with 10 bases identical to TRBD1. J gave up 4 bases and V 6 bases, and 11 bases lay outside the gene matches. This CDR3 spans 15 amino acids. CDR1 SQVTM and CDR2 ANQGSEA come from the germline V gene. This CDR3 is CSVAWDRGFGTEAFF. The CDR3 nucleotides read TGCAGCGTGGCTTGGGACAGGGGTTTCGGCACTGAAGCTTTCTTT.

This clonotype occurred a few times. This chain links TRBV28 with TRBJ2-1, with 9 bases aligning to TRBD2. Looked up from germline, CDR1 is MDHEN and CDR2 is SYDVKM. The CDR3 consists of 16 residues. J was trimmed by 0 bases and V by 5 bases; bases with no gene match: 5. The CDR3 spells CASSAERGVSYNEQFF. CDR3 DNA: TGTGCCAGCAGTGCCGAGCGGGGGGTCTCCTACAATGAGCAGTTCTTC.

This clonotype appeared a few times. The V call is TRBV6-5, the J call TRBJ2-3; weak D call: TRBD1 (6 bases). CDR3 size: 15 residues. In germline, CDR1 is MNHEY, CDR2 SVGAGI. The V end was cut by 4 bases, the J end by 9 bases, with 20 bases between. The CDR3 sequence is CASSSDYRETGTQYF. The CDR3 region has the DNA TGTGCCAGCAGTTCCGACTACAGGGAGACGGGGACGCAGTATTTT.

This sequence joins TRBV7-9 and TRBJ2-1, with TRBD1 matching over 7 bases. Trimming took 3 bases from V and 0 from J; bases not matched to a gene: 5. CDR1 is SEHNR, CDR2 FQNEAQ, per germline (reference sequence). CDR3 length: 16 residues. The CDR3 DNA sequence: TGTGCCAGCAGCTTCTCAGGGGGTTCCTCCTACAATGAGCAGTTCTTC. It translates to CASSFSGGSSYNEQFF.

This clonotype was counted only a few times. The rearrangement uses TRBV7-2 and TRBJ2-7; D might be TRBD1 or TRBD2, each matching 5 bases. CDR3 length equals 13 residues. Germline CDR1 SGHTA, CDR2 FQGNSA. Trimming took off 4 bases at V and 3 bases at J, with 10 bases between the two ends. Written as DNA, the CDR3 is TGTGCCAGCAGCTACGCAGGGAGCTACGAGCAGTACTTC. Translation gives CASSYAGSYEQYF.